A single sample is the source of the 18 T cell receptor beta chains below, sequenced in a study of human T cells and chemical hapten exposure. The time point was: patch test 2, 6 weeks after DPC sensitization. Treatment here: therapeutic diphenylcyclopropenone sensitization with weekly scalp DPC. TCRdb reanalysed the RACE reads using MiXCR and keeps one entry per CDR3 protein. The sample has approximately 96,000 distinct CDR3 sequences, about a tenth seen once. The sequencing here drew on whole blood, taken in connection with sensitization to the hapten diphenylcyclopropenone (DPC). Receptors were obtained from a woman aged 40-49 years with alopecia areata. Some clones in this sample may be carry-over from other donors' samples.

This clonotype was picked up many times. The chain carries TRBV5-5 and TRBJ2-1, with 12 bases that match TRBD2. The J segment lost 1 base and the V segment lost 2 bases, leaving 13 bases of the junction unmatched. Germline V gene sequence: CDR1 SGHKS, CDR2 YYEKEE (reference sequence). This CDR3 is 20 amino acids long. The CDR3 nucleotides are TGTGCCAGCAGCTTCCAGGGGGTGACTAGCGGGAGTAAGTCCTACAATGAGCAGTTCTTC. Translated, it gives CASSFQGVTSGSKSYNEQFF.

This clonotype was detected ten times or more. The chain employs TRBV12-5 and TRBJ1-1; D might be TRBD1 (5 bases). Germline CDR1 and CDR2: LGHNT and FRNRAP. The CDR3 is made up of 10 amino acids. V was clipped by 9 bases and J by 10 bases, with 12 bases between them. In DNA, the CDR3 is TGTGCTAGCGGCAGGGTTAGAGCTTTCTTT. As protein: CASGRVRAFF.

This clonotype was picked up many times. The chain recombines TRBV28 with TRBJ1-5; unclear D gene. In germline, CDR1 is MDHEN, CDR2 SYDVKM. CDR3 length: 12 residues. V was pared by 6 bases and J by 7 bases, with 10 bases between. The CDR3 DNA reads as TGTGCCAGCAGCTTAGGGTTGCAGCCCCAGCATTTT. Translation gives CASSLGLQPQHF.

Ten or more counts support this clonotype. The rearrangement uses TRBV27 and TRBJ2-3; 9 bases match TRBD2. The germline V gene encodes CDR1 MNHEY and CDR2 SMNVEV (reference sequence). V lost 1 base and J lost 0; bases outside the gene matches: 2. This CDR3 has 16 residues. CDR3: CASSLYAGGSTDTQYF. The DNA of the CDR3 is TGTGCCAGCAGTTTATATGCGGGAGGGAGCACAGATACGCAGTATTTT.

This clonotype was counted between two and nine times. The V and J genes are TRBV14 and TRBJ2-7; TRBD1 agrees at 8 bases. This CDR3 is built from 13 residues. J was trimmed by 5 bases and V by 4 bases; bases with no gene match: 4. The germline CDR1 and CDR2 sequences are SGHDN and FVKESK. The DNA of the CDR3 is TGTGCCAGCAGCCTGACAGGGGCCCACGAGCAGTACTTC. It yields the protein CASSLTGAHEQYF.

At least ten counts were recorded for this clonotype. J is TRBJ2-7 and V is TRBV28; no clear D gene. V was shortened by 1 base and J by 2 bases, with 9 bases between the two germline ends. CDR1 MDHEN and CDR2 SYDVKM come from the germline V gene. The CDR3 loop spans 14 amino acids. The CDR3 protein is CASSLLSTPYEQYF. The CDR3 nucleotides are TGTGCCAGCAGTTTATTGTCAACCCCCTACGAGCAGTACTTC.

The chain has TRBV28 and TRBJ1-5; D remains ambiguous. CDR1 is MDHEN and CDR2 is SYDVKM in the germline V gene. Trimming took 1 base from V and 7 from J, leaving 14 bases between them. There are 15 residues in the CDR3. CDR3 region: CASSLFRSSGQPQHF. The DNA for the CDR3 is TGTGCCAGCAGTTTATTCCGCAGCTCTGGGCAGCCCCAGCATTTT.

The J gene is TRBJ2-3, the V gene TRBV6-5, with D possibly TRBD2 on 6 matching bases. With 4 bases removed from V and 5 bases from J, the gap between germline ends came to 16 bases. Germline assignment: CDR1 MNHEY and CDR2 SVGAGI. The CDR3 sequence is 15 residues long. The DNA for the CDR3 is TGTGCCAGCAGTTTCCGGGGGTTTAAAGGAGATACGCAGTATTTT. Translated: CASSFRGFKGDTQYF.

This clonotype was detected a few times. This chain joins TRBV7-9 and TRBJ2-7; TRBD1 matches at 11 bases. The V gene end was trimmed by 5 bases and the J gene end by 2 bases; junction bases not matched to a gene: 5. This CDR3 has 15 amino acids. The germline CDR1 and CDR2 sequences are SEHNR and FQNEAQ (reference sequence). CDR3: CASSRTGGNPYEQYF. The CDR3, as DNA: TGTGCCAGCAGCCGGACAGGGGGCAACCCCTACGAGCAGTACTTC.

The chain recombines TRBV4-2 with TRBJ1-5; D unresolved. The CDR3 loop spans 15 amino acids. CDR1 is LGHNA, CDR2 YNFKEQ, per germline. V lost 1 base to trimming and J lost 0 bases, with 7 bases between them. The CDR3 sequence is CASSQGTNSNQPQHF. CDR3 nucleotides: TGTGCCAGCAGCCAAGGAACCAATAGCAATCAGCCCCAGCATTTT.

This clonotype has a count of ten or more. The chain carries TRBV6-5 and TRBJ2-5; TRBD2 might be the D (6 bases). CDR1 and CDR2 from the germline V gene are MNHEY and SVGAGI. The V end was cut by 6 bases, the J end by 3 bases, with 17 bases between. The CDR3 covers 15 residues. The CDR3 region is CASRAGGPGKETQYF. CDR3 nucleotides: TGTGCCAGCAGAGCCGGGGGACCGGGGAAAGAGACCCAGTACTTC.

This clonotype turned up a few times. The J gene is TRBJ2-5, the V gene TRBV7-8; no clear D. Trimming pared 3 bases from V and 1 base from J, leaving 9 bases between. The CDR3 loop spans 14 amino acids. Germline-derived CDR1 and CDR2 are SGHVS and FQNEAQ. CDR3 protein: CASSLSGRQETQYF. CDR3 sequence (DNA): TGTGCCAGCAGCTTGTCTGGGCGCCAAGAGACCCAGTACTTC.

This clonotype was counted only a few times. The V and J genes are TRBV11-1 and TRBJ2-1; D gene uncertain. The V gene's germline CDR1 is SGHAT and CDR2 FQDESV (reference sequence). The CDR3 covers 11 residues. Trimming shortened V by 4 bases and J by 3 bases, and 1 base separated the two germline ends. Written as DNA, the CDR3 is TGTGCCAGCAGCTACTACAATGAGCAGTTCTTC. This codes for CASSYYNEQFF.

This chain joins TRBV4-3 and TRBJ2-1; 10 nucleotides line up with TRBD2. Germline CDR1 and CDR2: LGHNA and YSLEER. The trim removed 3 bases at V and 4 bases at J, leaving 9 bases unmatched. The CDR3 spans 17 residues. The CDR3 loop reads CASSQDPGTSVYNEQFF. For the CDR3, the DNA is TGCGCCAGCAGCCAGGACCCCGGGACTAGCGTGTACAATGAGCAGTTCTTC.

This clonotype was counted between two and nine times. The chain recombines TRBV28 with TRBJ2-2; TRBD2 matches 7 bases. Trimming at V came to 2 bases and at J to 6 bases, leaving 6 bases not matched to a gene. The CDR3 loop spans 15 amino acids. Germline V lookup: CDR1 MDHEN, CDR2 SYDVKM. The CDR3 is CASSLPVAGAGELFF. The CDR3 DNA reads TGTGCCAGCAGTTTACCGGTTGCGGGGGCCGGGGAGCTGTTTTTT.

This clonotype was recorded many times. The CDR3 coding sequence is TGCAGCGTTGGACAGGGGGCCCGAGAGACCCAGTACTTC. As protein: CSVGQGARETQYF. The V and J genes are TRBV29-1 and TRBJ2-5, with TRBD1 identical over 10 bases. CDR1 SQVTM and CDR2 ANQGSEA come from the germline V gene. The CDR3 runs 13 residues. After removal of 4 bases from V and 4 bases from J, the junction contained 3 bases not matched to a gene.

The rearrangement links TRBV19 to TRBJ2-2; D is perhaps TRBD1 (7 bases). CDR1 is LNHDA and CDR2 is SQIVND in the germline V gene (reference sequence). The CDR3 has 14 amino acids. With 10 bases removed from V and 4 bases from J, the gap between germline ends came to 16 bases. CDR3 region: CATRTGGITGELFF. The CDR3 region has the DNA TGTGCCACCCGGACAGGAGGGATCACCGGGGAGCTGTTTTTT.

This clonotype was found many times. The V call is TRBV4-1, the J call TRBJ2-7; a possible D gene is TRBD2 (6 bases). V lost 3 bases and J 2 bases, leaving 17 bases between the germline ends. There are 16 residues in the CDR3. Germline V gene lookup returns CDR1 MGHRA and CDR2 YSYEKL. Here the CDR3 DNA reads TGCGCCAGCAGCCAGGACGCCGGGACTGGGGCCTACGAGCAGTACTTC. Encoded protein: CASSQDAGTGAYEQYF.